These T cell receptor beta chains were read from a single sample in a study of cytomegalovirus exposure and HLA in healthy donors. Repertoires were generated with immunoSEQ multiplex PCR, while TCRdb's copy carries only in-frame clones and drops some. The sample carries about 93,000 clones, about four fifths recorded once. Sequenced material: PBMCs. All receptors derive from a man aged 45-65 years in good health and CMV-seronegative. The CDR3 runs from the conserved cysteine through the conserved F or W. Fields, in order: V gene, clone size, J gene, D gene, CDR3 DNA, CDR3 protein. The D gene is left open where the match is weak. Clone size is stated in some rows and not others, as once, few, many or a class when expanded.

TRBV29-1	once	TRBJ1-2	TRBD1	TGCAGCGTTGAGGGGGGGACAGGGGTTTTGCGGGGCTACACCTTC	CSVEGGTGVLRGYTF
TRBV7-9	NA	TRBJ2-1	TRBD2	TGTGCCAGCAGCTTACTAGCGGATCTACACAATGAGCAGTTCTTC	CASSLLADLHNEQFF
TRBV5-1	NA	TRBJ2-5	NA	TGCGCCAGCAGCGTGACAGAATCAGAGACCCAGTACTTC	CASSVTESETQYF
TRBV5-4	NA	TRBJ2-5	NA	TGTGCCAGCAGCTTGGCTGGCGGAGGCCAAGAGACCCAGTACTTC	CASSLAGGGQETQYF
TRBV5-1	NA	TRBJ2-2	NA	TGCGCCAGCAGCAACCAGGGTATCGCCGGGGAGCTGTTTTTT	CASSNQGIAGELFF
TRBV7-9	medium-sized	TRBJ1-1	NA	TGTGCCAGCAGCTTAGCGGGGACACCTCACGAAGCTTTCTTT	CASSLAGTPHEAFF
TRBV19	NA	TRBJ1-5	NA	TGTGCCAGTAGGAAAGGGGGTACCCGAAATCAGCCCCAGCATTTT	CASRKGGTRNQPQHF
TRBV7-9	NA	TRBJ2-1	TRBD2	TGTGCCAGCAGCTTAGAAAGCGGGAGTTCTAATGAGCAGTTCTTC	CASSLESGSSNEQFF
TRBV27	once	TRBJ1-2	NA	TGTGCCAGCAGTTTAGGGGGGAGTGACTATGGCTACACCTTC	CASSLGGSDYGYTF
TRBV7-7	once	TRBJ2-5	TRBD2	TGTGCTAGCAGCTTGGGGCTAGCGGGAGAGACCCAGTACTTC	CASSLGLAGETQYF
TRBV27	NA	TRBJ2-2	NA	TGTGCCAGCAGTTTATGGTTAGGCGGTCCGAACACCGGGGAGCTGTTTTTT	CASSLWLGGPNTGELFF
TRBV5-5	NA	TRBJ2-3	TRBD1	TGTGCCAGCAGCCCCCCGGACAGGGCAGACACAGATACGCAGTATTTT	CASSPPDRADTDTQYF
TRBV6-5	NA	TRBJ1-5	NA	TGTGCCAGCAGTAACAAGGGGTTAGGCAATCAGCCCCAGCATTTT	CASSNKGLGNQPQHF
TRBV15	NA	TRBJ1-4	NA	TGTGCCACCAGCAGAGCTTGGACAGCAACTAATGAAAAACTGTTTTTT	CATSRAWTATNEKLFF
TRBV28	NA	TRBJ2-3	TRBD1	TGTGCCAGCAGGTCTACAGGGGGCTACGGAGATACGCAGTATTTT	CASRSTGGYGDTQYF
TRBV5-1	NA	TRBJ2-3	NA	TGCGCCAGCAGCTTGGCCCCAGCGGGCATCACAGATACGCAGTATTTT	CASSLAPAGITDTQYF
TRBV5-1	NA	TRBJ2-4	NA	TGCGCCAGCAGCTTTAGATCGGGGGACATTCAGTACTTC	CASSFRSGDIQYF
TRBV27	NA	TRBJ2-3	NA	TGTGCCAGCAGTCGGAGGGAAGGAACTACAGATACGCAGTATTTT	CASSRREGTTDTQYF
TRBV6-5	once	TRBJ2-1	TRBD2	TGTGCCAGCAGTTACGGGGGACTAGCGGGAGGGCCACCGTTCTTC	CASSYGGLAGGPPFF
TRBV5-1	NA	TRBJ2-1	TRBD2	TGCGCCAGCAGCTTGGACCCACTAGCGGGGTACAATGAGCAGTTCTTC	CASSLDPLAGYNEQFF
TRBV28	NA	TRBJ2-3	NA	TGTGCCAGCAGTCTTGACTACCTAGATACGCAGTATTTT	CASSLDYLDTQYF
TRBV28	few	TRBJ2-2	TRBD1	TGTGCCAGCAGTTTACCGGACAGGGTAAACACCGGGGAGCTGTTTTTT	CASSLPDRVNTGELFF
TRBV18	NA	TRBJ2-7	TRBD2	TGTGCCAGCTCACAGAGTCAGCGGGAGGAGAGGGAGCAGTACTTC	CASSQSQREEREQYF
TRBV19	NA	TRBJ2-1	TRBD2	TGTGCCAGTAGTATCGGAAGCGGGAGCCCGTACAATGAGCAGTTCTTC	CASSIGSGSPYNEQFF
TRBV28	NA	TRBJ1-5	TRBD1	TGTGCCAGCAGTGACGGGACAGGGAGTCGCAATCAGCCCCAGCATTTT	CASSDGTGSRNQPQHF
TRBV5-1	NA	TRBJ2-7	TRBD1	TGCGCCAGCAGCTTGGCCGGGCAGGGGGTCTCCTACGAGCAGTACTTC	CASSLAGQGVSYEQYF
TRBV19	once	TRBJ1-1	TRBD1	TGTGCCAGTACAAGGACAGGGGCTATTGAAGCTTTCTTT	CASTRTGAIEAFF
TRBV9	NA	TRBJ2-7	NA	TGTGCCAGCAGCGTTGGGACTTTGGACGAGCAGTACTTC	CASSVGTLDEQYF
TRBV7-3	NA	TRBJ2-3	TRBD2	TGTGCCAGCAGCCGGACCCCGGGACTAGCGGGGACAGATACGCAGTATTTT	CASSRTPGLAGTDTQYF
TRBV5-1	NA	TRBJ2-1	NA	TGCGCCAGCAGCGAAACTAGTACCAATGAGCAGTTCTTC	CASSETSTNEQFF
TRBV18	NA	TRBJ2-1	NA	TGTGCCAGCTCACGTAACAATGAGCAGTTCTTC	CASSRNNEQFF
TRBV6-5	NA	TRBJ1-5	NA	TGTGCCAGCAGTAAACAGGTACTGGATCAGCCCCAGCATTTT	CASSKQVLDQPQHF
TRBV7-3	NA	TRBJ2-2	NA	TGTGCCAGCAGCTTAATTGGCCTTCCGCGGACCGGGGAGCTGTTTTTT	CASSLIGLPRTGELFF
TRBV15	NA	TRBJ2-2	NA	TGTGCCACCAGCGAGCATCGGACACCCACCGGGGAGCTGTTTTTT	CATSEHRTPTGELFF
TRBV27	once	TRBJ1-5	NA	TGTGCCAGCAGTTTATCGATGTCTGCAGGTAGCAATCAGCCCCAGCATTTT	CASSLSMSAGSNQPQHF
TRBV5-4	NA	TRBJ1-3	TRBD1	TGTGCCAGCAGCCTGGGGACAGCGACCTCTGGAAACACCATATATTTT	CASSLGTATSGNTIYF
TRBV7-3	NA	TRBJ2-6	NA	TGTGCCAGCAGCTTCGCAGGGGCTAGAGCCAACGTCCTGACTTTC	CASSFAGARANVLTF
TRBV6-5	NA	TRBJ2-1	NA	TGTGCCAGCAGTTTAGAACTACGCAATGAGCAGTTCTTC	CASSLELRNEQFF
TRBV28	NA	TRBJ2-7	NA	TGTGCCAGCAGCGACAGCGCCGCCCCCTCCTACGAGCAGTACTTC	CASSDSAAPSYEQYF
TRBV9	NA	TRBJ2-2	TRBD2	TGTGCCAGCGGGGGGGCGAACACCGGGGAGCTGTTTTTT	CASGGANTGELFF
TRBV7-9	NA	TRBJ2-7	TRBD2	TGTGCCAGCAGCCTACGGACTAGCGGCTCCTACGAGCAGTACTTC	CASSLRTSGSYEQYF
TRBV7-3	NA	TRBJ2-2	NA	TGTGCCAGCAGCTTAAATGGCAGGGTGGCCGGGGAGCTGTTTTTT	CASSLNGRVAGELFF
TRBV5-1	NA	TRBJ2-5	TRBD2	TGCGCCAGCAGCTCGGTGGGACTAGCGGGAGAGACCCAGTACTTC	CASSSVGLAGETQYF
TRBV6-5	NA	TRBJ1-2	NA	TGTGCCAGCAGGCCGACCGCGGAGGGTGGCTACACCTTC	CASRPTAEGGYTF
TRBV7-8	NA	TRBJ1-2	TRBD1	TGTGCCAGCAGCTTAGCGAGACAGGGAATCTATGGCTACACCTTC	CASSLARQGIYGYTF
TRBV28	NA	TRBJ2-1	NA	TGTGCCAGCAGTTCCCTCTTGGGACTGGGGAGCTCCTACAATGAGCAGTTCTTC	CASSSLLGLGSSYNEQFF
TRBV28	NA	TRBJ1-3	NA	TGTGCCAGCAGTTGGAGTAGGCCAGGGGGAAACACCATATATTTT	CASSWSRPGGNTIYF
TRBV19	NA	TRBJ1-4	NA	TGTGCCAGTAGTCTCCGAGCTGCAGGGCATAATGAAAAACTGTTTTTT	CASSLRAAGHNEKLFF
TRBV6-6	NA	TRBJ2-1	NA	TGTGCCAGCAGTTTGGACAGCTACAATGAGCAGTTCTTC	CASSLDSYNEQFF
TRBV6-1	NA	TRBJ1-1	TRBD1	TGTGCCAGCAGCCGACAGGGGAGGGACACTGAAGCTTTCTTT	CASSRQGRDTEAFF
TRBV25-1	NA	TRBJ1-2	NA	TGTGCCAGCAGTGAATTGGGGGCGCAAGGTGGCTACACCTTC	CASSELGAQGGYTF
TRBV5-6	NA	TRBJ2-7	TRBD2	TGTGCCAGCAGCGGGGGGGTTAGCGGCCCAACCTACGAGCAGTACTTC	CASSGGVSGPTYEQYF
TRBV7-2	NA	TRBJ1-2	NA	TGTGCCAGCAGCCCCGCGAGTTGGGGCTACACCTTC	CASSPASWGYTF
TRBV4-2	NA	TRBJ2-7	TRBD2	TGTGCCAGCAGCCAAGATCTGCCTAGCGGGATTTCCTACGAGCAGTACTTC	CASSQDLPSGISYEQYF